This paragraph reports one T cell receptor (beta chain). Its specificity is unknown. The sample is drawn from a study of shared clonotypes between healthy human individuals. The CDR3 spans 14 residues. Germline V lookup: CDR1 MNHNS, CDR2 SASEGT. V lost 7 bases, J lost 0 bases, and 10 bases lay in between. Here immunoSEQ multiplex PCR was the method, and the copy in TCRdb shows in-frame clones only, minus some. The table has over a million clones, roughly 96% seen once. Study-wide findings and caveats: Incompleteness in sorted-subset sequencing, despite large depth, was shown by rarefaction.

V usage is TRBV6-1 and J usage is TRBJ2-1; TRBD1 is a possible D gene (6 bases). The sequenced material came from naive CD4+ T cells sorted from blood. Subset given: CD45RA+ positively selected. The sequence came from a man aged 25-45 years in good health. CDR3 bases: TGTGCCAGCATCGTACAGGGCTCCTACAATGAGCAGTTCTTC. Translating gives CASIVQGSYNEQFF.